The T cell receptor beta chain described here comes from a study of T cell responses to AZD1222 COVID-19 vaccine. At the level of the study: Second doses that came at about 4 or about 12 weeks were put together.

Regarding the study as a whole: Recipients of two AZD1222 doses showed rising Spike-specific TCR breadth and depth. There were repertoire samples only from the period after the peak T cell response.

The CDR3 has 16 amino acids. Germline trimming cut 7 bases from V and 7 bases from J; bases unmatched to any gene: 15. Germline V CDR1 and CDR2: LNHDA, SQIVND (reference sequence). Using immunoSEQ multiplex PCR, the repertoire was profiled, and TCRdb retains in-frame clones only, with some absent. The table shows about 57,000 clones, with more than 75% occurring only once. This clone was seen only once. Its specificity is not known. The chain employs TRBV19 and TRBJ2-1; TRBD2 agrees at 8 bases. The source is an adult in good health. Sequencing was performed on peripheral blood, taken on day 0 of AZD1222 vaccination. This chain's CDR3 is CASNFFGGRLANEQFF. As DNA, the CDR3 is TGTGCCAGTAACTTTTTCGGCGGGAGGTTAGCAAATGAGCAGTTCTTC.